This TCR beta chain was recovered during a study of response to subunit inactivated influenza vaccine. Whole-study results and caveats: T cells newly recruited by each seasonal influenza vaccination are few, the authors suggested.

A few counts support this clonotype. Antigen unknown. CDR1 and CDR2 from the germline V gene are KGHSY and FQNENV. V shed 4 bases and J shed 0 bases, with 19 bases lying between them. The CDR3 runs to 17 residues. MiXCR, applied by TCRdb to the RT-PCR reads, yields one record per CDR3 protein. The table records around 470,000 distinct CDR3 sequences, around 7.7% of them present only once. Here the sequenced sample was PBMCs from blood, taken roughly 24 months after vaccination. The rearrangement joins TRBV16 to TRBJ2-7, with D unclear. The sequence was obtained from a man aged 50-75 years who received an inactivated influenza vaccine. CDR3 bases: TGTGCCAGCAGCCCTACGCTAGGCAGCATCCTCTCCTACGAGCAGTACTTC. This translates into CASSPTLGSILSYEQYF.